A selection of T cell receptor beta chains follows, all from one sample in a study of T cell repertoires in cytomegalovirus infection. No cognate antigen is known for these TCRs. TCRdb independently ran MiXCR on the reads; one entry per CDR3 protein. The sample contains some 220,000 distinct CDR3 sequences, 30% to 45% of which appear only once. The starting material was CD8+ T cells from cultured PBMCs, obtained from culture after CMV antigen stimulation. These receptors originate from a human donor in good health (CMV status not recorded). Some clones in this sample may be carry-over from other donors' samples. Both conserved end residues are part of each CDR3. A D gene is named only where the DNA matches it firmly. Expanded clones are given a class, and other clones once, few, many or no size at all.

V gene,CDR3 length,J gene,D gene,clone size,CDR3 DNA,CDR3 protein
TRBV7-9,15,TRBJ2-1,TRBD2,.,TGTGCCAGCGTCGAGCGGGGGACTAGCCGCGATGAGCAGTTCTTC,CASVERGTSRDEQFF
TRBV12-3/TRBV12-4,17,TRBJ2-3,TRBD1,few,TGTGCCAGCAGTATTGGACTCCCGGACAGGGGTTTGGATACGCAGTATTTT,CASSIGLPDRGLDTQYF
TRBV7-8,15,TRBJ2-5,TRBD1,many,TGTGCCAGCAGCCCCTTGACAGGGGCCCAAGAGACCCAGTACTTC,CASSPLTGAQETQYF
TRBV6-5,14,TRBJ1-2,.,few,TGTGCCAGCAGCTTACGGGGCGGTGGTTCTGGCTACACCTTC,CASSLRGGGSGYTF
TRBV11-2,16,TRBJ1-3,.,.,TGTGCCAGCAGCTTGCACAGCCTATCCTCTGGAAACACCATATATTTT,CASSLHSLSSGNTIYF
TRBV5-1,11,TRBJ2-7,.,once,TGCGCCAGCAGCTTGGACAGGGAGCAGTACTTC,CASSLDREQYF
TRBV7-6,15,TRBJ2-2,.,.,TGTGCCAGCAGCTCAGCGACGGGGAACACCGGGGAGCTGTTTTTT,CASSSATGNTGELFF
TRBV7-6,16,TRBJ2-1,.,few,TGTGCCAGCAGCTCCTCTTGGGGGGTGGGGCACAATGAGCAGTTCTTC,CASSSSWGVGHNEQFF
TRBV27,15,TRBJ2-1,.,few,TGTGCCAGCAGTTTATCAAGCAGCGGGTACAATGAGCAGTTCTTC,CASSLSSSGYNEQFF
TRBV27,17,TRBJ1-1,.,many,TGTGCCAGCAGTTACTCCGGTGGTTGGGGACCGAACACTGAAGCTTTCTTT,CASSYSGGWGPNTEAFF
TRBV7-9,14,TRBJ2-1,.,few,TGTGCCAGCAGCAACCCCCGGGCCATCAATGAGCAGTTCTTC,CASSNPRAINEQFF
TRBV9,13,TRBJ2-7,.,.,TGTGCCAGCAGCGTAGACCAGGGACTCGAGCAGTACTTC,CASSVDQGLEQYF
TRBV12-3/TRBV12-4,17,TRBJ2-1,TRBD2,few,TGTGCCAGCAGCATCCCCGTAGCGGGAGATAGTTACAATGAGCAGTTCTTC,CASSIPVAGDSYNEQFF
TRBV12-3/TRBV12-4,13,TRBJ1-3,.,few,TGTGCCAGCACCCAGCCAGGAGGGAACACCATATATTTT,CASTQPGGNTIYF
TRBV2,15,TRBJ2-2,TRBD2,.,TGTGCCAGCAGTGAAGTGGCGGGGGACACCGGGGAGCTGTTTTTT,CASSEVAGDTGELFF
TRBV7-3,15,TRBJ2-1,TRBD2,.,TGTGCCAGCAGCCATAGCGGGGGGGCCGATAATGAGCAGTTCTTC,CASSHSGGADNEQFF
TRBV29-1,12,TRBJ2-7,.,.,TGCAGCGCCAAACAGGGCCCCTACGAGCAGTACTTC,CSAKQGPYEQYF
TRBV29-1,14,TRBJ2-1,.,few,TGCAGCGCCCAAAGTACACCCCCCTACAATGAGCAGTTCTTC,CSAQSTPPYNEQFF
TRBV6-1,14,TRBJ2-2,.,few,TGTGCCAGCAGCGGGCCGGGCAGGAGCGGGGAGCTGTTTTTT,CASSGPGRSGELFF
TRBV7-6,15,TRBJ2-2,.,.,TGTGCCAGCACCTTAGCCATTAGGCACTCCGGGGAGCTGTTTTTT,CASTLAIRHSGELFF
TRBV28,15,TRBJ2-5,TRBD1,few,TGTGCCAGCAGTCAAACAGGGGACGCTCTGGAGACCCAGTACTTC,CASSQTGDALETQYF
TRBV6-2/TRBV6-3,16,TRBJ2-1,TRBD2,.,TGTGCCAGCAGTTACTCTCGGGCGGGAGGGCCTGATGAGCAGTTCTTC,CASSYSRAGGPDEQFF
TRBV9,14,TRBJ2-1,.,.,TGTGCCAGCAGCGTAGGAGGGGCGTACAATGAGCAGTTCTTC,CASSVGGAYNEQFF
TRBV7-6,15,TRBJ1-1,.,many,TGTGCCAGCAGCTTAGGGGGGGCAGGAAACACTGAAGCTTTCTTT,CASSLGGAGNTEAFF
TRBV7-8,19,TRBJ2-2,TRBD2,few,TGTGCCAGCAGTTCTTCCGGGACTAGCGGCCTACCGAACACCGGGGAGCTGTTTTTT,CASSSSGTSGLPNTGELFF
TRBV28,14,TRBJ2-7,.,few,TGTGCCAGCAATCCAGGGACTTTCGCCTACGAGCAGTACTTC,CASNPGTFAYEQYF
TRBV4-2,15,TRBJ2-3,.,.,TGTGCCAGCAGCCTGCTGCATTCGGGAACAGATACGCAGTATTTT,CASSLLHSGTDTQYF
TRBV7-6,19,TRBJ2-1,TRBD2,.,TGTGCCAGCAGCTTGAAGGGACTAGCGGGACCTAACTCCTACAATGAGCAGTTCTTC,CASSLKGLAGPNSYNEQFF
TRBV14,14,TRBJ2-7,.,.,TGTGCCAGCAGACCCTCTACAGGAACCTACGAGCAGTACTTC,CASRPSTGTYEQYF
TRBV12-3/TRBV12-4,16,TRBJ1-6,.,once,TGTGCCAGCAGCCAAGGCCCTAGCTCCTATAATTCACCCCTCCACTTT,CASSQGPSSYNSPLHF
TRBV7-9,15,TRBJ2-7,TRBD1,few,TGTGCCAGCAGCTTCCCCGACAGGGGGGCCTACGAGCAGTACTTC,CASSFPDRGAYEQYF
TRBV24-1,14,TRBJ2-1,.,few,TGTGCCACCAGTGATTCAGCCACTGTCCATGAGCAGTTCTTC,CATSDSATVHEQFF
TRBV10-3,14,TRBJ2-6,.,.,TGTGCCATCACAGGGTCCATCGAGGCCAACGTCCTGACTTTC,CAITGSIEANVLTF
TRBV6-5,15,TRBJ2-1,.,.,TGTGCCAGCAGGCATCGGGTCGGGGTCTACAATGAGCAGTTCTTC,CASRHRVGVYNEQFF
TRBV12-3/TRBV12-4,15,TRBJ2-1,TRBD2,few,TGTGCCAGCACCTCCTCGACTAGCCCCTACAATGAGCAGTTCTTC,CASTSSTSPYNEQFF
TRBV4-1,11,TRBJ2-7,.,.,TGCGCCAGCAGCCAGTATGACGAGCAGTACTTC,CASSQYDEQYF
TRBV7-9,15,TRBJ1-1,.,.,TGTGCCAGCAGCTTAGTGGAGGGCCGTGACACTGAAGCTTTCTTT,CASSLVEGRDTEAFF
TRBV27,16,TRBJ1-5,TRBD1,many,TGTGCCAGCAGTAAAGTATCACAGGGGGATAATCAGCCCCAGCATTTT,CASSKVSQGDNQPQHF
TRBV7-6,15,TRBJ1-2,.,.,TGTGCCAGCAGCCCCCCGGGCGGACACAACTATGGCTACACCTTC,CASSPPGGHNYGYTF
TRBV25-1,14,TRBJ2-1,.,few,TGTGCCAGCAGTGAATCGGTGGGATTCAAGGAGCAGTTCTTC,CASSESVGFKEQFF
TRBV5-1,17,TRBJ1-1,TRBD1,few,TGCGCCAGCAGCTTGACGGACAGGGGGAGAGCAAACACTGAAGCTTTCTTT,CASSLTDRGRANTEAFF
TRBV27,14,TRBJ1-2,.,.,TGTGCCAGCAGTCCCCCCGGGGGGCTGAATGGCTACACCTTC,CASSPPGGLNGYTF
TRBV27,13,TRBJ1-1,.,.,TGTGCCAGCAGTCAAGGACGGTCTGACGAAGCTTTCTTT,CASSQGRSDEAFF
TRBV7-6,16,TRBJ2-3,TRBD2,.,TGTGCCAGCAGCTTAGCGCGACGGGGGGGAACAGATACGCAGTATTTT,CASSLARRGGTDTQYF
TRBV6-5,16,TRBJ1-2,.,.,TGTGCCAGCAGTTACGGGGCCGCTCTGGGGAACTATGGCTACACCTTC,CASSYGAALGNYGYTF
TRBV11-2,15,TRBJ2-2,.,few,TGTGCCAGCAGCTTATCGGGGGATCGTACCGGGGAGCTGTTTTTT,CASSLSGDRTGELFF
TRBV5-5,16,TRBJ2-1,TRBD1,.,TGTGCCAGCAGCGACTCGGGACAGGGGGATTACAATGAGCAGTTCTTC,CASSDSGQGDYNEQFF
TRBV6-4,14,TRBJ2-1,.,.,TGTGCCAGCAGTGACTCAGACCTCGCCGGCGAGCAGTTCTTC,CASSDSDLAGEQFF
TRBV7-9,14,TRBJ1-1,TRBD1,.,TGTGCCAGCAGCCGGACAGGGGGAGTAACTGAAGCTTTCTTT,CASSRTGGVTEAFF